This T cell receptor (beta chain) was documented in a study of blood T cell repertoires in COVID-19. After removal of 6 bases from V and 2 bases from J, the junction contained 7 bases not matched to a gene. The germline CDR1 and CDR2 sequences are LGHNT and FRNRAP. The length of the CDR3 is 15 residues. Data came from immunoSEQ multiplex PCR; TCRdb stores just in-frame clones and leaves some out. The sample consists of around 42,000 clones, 70% to 90% of them appearing once. The gene calls are TRBV12-5 and TRBJ2-3, with TRBD2 matching over 8 bases. The sample taken for sequencing was peripheral blood. The source is a man between 65 and 85 years old with acute or convalescent COVID-19. The CDR3 nucleotides read TGTGCTAGTGGCCCCGGGGGGGCCTTCACAGATACGCAGTATTTT. It is translated as CASGPGGAFTDTQYF.